Following are 6 T cell receptor beta chains from one sample sequenced in a study of T cells in Graves' hyperthyroidism and ophthalmopathy. From RNA transcripts, TCR beta CDR3 regions were amplified. The TCR CDR3 first-round RT-PCR relied on the HTBI primer set. TCRdb redid the calling of the multiplex PCR reads with MiXCR, one entry per CDR3 protein. This table has approximately 420,000 distinct CDR3 sequences, 15% appearing once. Material for sequencing was blood. These receptors were obtained from a woman aged 30 to 39 with Graves' hyperthyroidism.

This clonotype was picked up many times. The chain links TRBV7-8 to TRBJ2-7; 8 bases agree with TRBD1. J was trimmed by 3 bases and V by 5 bases; bases with no gene match: 6. Germline V gene data show CDR1 as SGHVS and CDR2 as FQNEAQ. This CDR3 comprises 14 residues. Here the CDR3 DNA reads TGTGCCAGCAGCAGGACAGGGAAGGACTACGAGCAGTACTTC. Protein product: CASSRTGKDYEQYF. Full variable domain (missing parts from reference TRBV7-8 and TRBJ2-7): GAGVSQSPRYKVAKRGQDVALRCDPISGHVSLFWYQQALGQGPEFLTYFQNEAQLDKSGLPSDRFFAERPEGSVSTLKIQRTQQEDSAVYLCASSRTGKDYEQYFGPGTRLTVT.

This clonotype has a single count. A much larger clone lies one base from this, so it may be a read error. The CDR3 protein is CASSLYGTGLNTEAFF. The CDR3 coding sequence is TGTGCCAGCAGTTTATACGGGACAGGGTTGAACACTGAAGCTTTCTTT. The chain uses TRBV28 and TRBJ1-1; the match to TRBD1 covers 9 bases. In germline, CDR1 is MDHEN, CDR2 SYDVKM. The ends lost 1 base at V and 0 bases at J; junction bases unmatched: 3. The CDR3 has 16 amino acids.

The chain recombines TRBV6-1 with TRBJ1-6; TRBD1 agrees at 8 bases. Looked up from germline, CDR1 is MNHNS and CDR2 is SASEGT. V lost 6 bases to trimming and J lost 6 bases; unmatched junction nucleotides: 7. The CDR3 runs 15 residues. The CDR3 sequence: CASRTPTGANSPLHF. CDR3 nucleotides: TGTGCCAGCAGAACCCCGACAGGGGCTAATTCACCCCTCCACTTT.

This clonotype was seen many times. The J gene is TRBJ2-3, the V gene TRBV30; 8 nucleotides agree with TRBD2. Germline V gene lookup returns CDR1 GTSNPN and CDR2 SVGIG (reference sequence). The J segment lost 5 bases and the V segment lost 2 bases, leaving 12 bases of the junction unmatched. This CDR3 is 16 amino acids long. CDR3 DNA: TGTGCCTGGAGTTTCGTGGCGGGAGGTATAGTAGATACGCAGTATTTT. The encoded protein is CAWSFVAGGIVDTQYF.

This rearrangement joins TRBV24-1 to TRBJ2-5; no reliable D call. V lost 4 bases to trimming and J lost 5 bases, with 16 bases between them. Germline lookup yields CDR1 KGHDR and CDR2 SFDVKD. The CDR3 runs 15 residues. Here the CDR3 reads CATSEGGGPPETQYF. CDR3 DNA sequence: TGTGCCACCAGTGAGGGTGGTGGCCCCCCGGAGACCCAGTACTTC.

This clonotype has just a few counts. The chain has TRBV9 and TRBJ2-7; 10 bases are a match to TRBD2. The ends lost 0 bases at V and 1 base at J; junction bases unmatched: 19. Germline V lookup: CDR1 SGDLS, CDR2 YYNGEE. The CDR3 runs 21 residues. In DNA, the CDR3 is TGTGCCAGCAGCGTAGGCCCCATAGTCCCGCTACTAGCGGGATTGTCCTACGAGCAGTACTTC. It codes for CASSVGPIVPLLAGLSYEQYF. Variable domain in full (rest from reference TRBV9 and TRBJ2-7): DSGVTQTPKHLITATGQRVTLRCSPRSGDLSVYWYQQSLDQGLQFLIQYYNGEERAKGNILERFSAQQFPDLHSELNLSSLELGDSALYFCASSVGPIVPLLAGLSYEQYFGPGTRLTVT.